This T cell receptor beta chain was profiled in a study of beta chain features in type 1 diabetes. Germline CDR1 and CDR2: SGHTA and FQGNSA. This CDR3 spans 16 amino acids. V lost 5 bases to trimming and J lost 4 bases; unmatched junction nucleotides: 8. General study points: PCR might show a preference for shorter templates, equally across patients and controls.

Isolated RNA was reverse transcribed in full, so expressed TCRB transcripts were sequenced. The data were produced by immunoSEQ multiplex PCR, yet TCRdb's version contains in-frame clones alone and is incomplete. Of some 150,000 clones listed, around 10% are singletons. This clone appeared a few times. Its antigen remains unidentified. The sample comprised central memory CD4+ T cells from blood. The sequence was obtained from a man aged 18 to 29 in good health. The chain carries TRBV7-2 and TRBJ2-1; TRBD1 agrees at 10 bases. In nucleotides, the CDR3 is TGTGCCAGCAGCGTTACCGGGACAGGGGCTTACAATGAGCAGTTCTTC. The encoded protein is CASSVTGTGAYNEQFF.